The source of this T cell receptor beta chain is a study of cytomegalovirus exposure and HLA in healthy donors. With respect to this clone: Its antigen is unidentified.

Study-level points and caveats: A link between a missense DCLRE1C variant and TCR beta V- and J-gene trimming emerged from a later analysis. Relative to equally common others, HLA-associated TCR beta chains showed greater clonal expansion in a later analysis. The study flagged some 180 TCR beta chains as cytomegalovirus-associated.

The PCR had 60 Vbeta and 13 Jbeta primers. Profiling relied on immunoSEQ multiplex PCR, and the TCRdb table lists in-frame clones only, not all of them. The sample shows under 200,000 clones, around four fifths of them seen only once. The material sequenced was PBMCs. The sequence was obtained from a young man in good health and CMV-seronegative.

The CDR3 DNA sequence: TGTGCCAGCAGGGAGCGGGGGCCCTACAATGAGCAGTTCTTC. It translates to CASRERGPYNEQFF. This rearrangement joins TRBV27 to TRBJ2-1; 8 bases match TRBD2. J lost 2 bases, V lost 6 bases, and 3 bases had no gene match. Per germline, CDR1 MNHEY and CDR2 SMNVEV (reference sequence). This CDR3 region has 14 residues.